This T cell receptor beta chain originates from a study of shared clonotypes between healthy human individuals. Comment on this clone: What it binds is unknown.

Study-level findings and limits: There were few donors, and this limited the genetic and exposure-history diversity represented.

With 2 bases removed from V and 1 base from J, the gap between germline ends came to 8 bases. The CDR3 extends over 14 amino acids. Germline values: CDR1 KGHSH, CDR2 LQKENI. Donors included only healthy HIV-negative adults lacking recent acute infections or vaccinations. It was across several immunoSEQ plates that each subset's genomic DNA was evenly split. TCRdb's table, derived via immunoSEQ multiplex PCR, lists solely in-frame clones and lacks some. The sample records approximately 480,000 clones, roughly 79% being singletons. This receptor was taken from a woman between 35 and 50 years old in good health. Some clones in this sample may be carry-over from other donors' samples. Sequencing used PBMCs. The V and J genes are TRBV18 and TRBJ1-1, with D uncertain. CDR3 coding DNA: TGTGCCAGCTCACCAAGGAGCACGAACACTGAAGCTTTCTTT. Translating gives CASSPRSTNTEAFF. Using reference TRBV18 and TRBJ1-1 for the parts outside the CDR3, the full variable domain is NAGVMQNPRHLVRRRGQEARLRCSPMKGHSHVYWYRQLPEEGLKFMVYLQKENIIDESGMPKERFSAEFPKEGPSILRIQQVVRGDSAAYFCASSPRSTNTEAFFGQGTRLTVV.